This is a list of T cell receptor beta chains from one sample in a study of cytomegalovirus exposure and HLA in healthy donors. Sequenced by immunoSEQ multiplex PCR; TCRdb stores in-frame clones only, minus some. The sample has about 130,000 clones, roughly 77% seen once. What was sequenced was PBMCs. Receptors originate from a male donor in good health and CMV-seronegative. Both conserved end residues are part of each CDR3. The D gene is left open where the match is weak. Clone size is shown for a subset of rows, as once, few, many or a class of expanded clone.

TRBJ1-2 TRBV7-9 TRBD1 NA CASSLGSRQGRFYGYTF TGTGCCAGCAGCTTAGGATCCCGACAGGGAAGGTTTTATGGCTACACCTTC
TRBJ2-1 TRBV21-1 NA NA CASSKGRLTYNEQFF TGTGCCAGCAGCAAAGGGCGGCTAACCTACAATGAGCAGTTCTTC
TRBJ1-2 TRBV11-1 NA NA CASSRPSGEGRNGYTF TGTGCCAGCAGCCGCCCATCAGGGGAGGGAAGAAATGGCTACACCTTC
TRBJ2-3 TRBV6-6 TRBD2 once CASSKAGVTDTQYF TGTGCCAGCAGTAAAGCGGGGGTCACAGATACGCAGTATTTT
TRBJ2-7 TRBV2 TRBD1 NA CASRGDRGQLSYEQYF TGTGCCAGCAGGGGGGACAGGGGACAGTTGTCCTACGAGCAGTACTTC
TRBJ2-1 TRBV5-4 NA NA CASRGAHAYNEQFF TGTGCCAGCCGGGGGGCCCATGCCTACAATGAGCAGTTCTTC
TRBJ1-2 TRBV5-4 TRBD1 NA CASSPGQGLSYGYTF TGTGCCAGCAGCCCGGGACAGGGCCTTTCCTATGGCTACACCTTC
TRBJ2-7 TRBV4-2 NA NA CASSQGSSGTYEQYF TGTGCCAGCAGCCAAGGGTCCAGCGGTACCTACGAGCAGTACTTC
TRBJ2-7 TRBV5-1 TRBD2 NA CASSTLAGGPDEQYF TGCGCCAGCAGCACCCTAGCGGGAGGGCCAGACGAGCAGTACTTC
TRBJ2-3 TRBV6-1 TRBD2 NA CASKAGADTDTQYF TGTGCCAGCAAAGCGGGGGCCGACACAGATACGCAGTATTTT
TRBJ2-3 TRBV9 NA NA CASSVSTGHTDTQYF TGTGCCAGCAGCGTCTCGACAGGCCACACAGATACGCAGTATTTT
TRBJ2-3 TRBV6-1 NA NA CASSEWGRLRYTQYF TGTGCCAGCAGTGAATGGGGCCGGCTCAGGTATACGCAGTATTTT
TRBJ2-1 TRBV19 NA NA CASSLGHLNEQFF TGTGCCAGTAGTCTCGGACACCTCAATGAGCAGTTCTTC
TRBJ2-7 TRBV27 TRBD2 few CASSSLFGRAYYEQYF TGTGCCAGCAGTTCCCTCTTCGGGAGGGCCTACTACGAGCAGTACTTC
TRBJ2-7 TRBV11-2 NA once CASSLVGKGDSSYEQYF TGTGCCAGCAGCTTAGTCGGGAAGGGTGATTCTTCCTACGAGCAGTACTTC
TRBJ2-5 TRBV19 NA NA CASSMAGVQETQYF TGTGCCAGTAGTATGGCAGGGGTACAAGAGACCCAGTACTTC
TRBJ1-1 TRBV6-5 NA once CASSPERAMNTEAFF TGTGCCAGCAGTCCAGAGCGGGCAATGAACACTGAAGCTTTCTTT
TRBJ2-1 TRBV4-1 NA NA CASSQPRATRSYNEQFF TGCGCCAGCAGCCAACCCAGGGCTACTCGGTCCTACAATGAGCAGTTCTTC
TRBJ1-3 TRBV6-1 NA NA CASSLLGGGNTIYF TGTGCCAGCAGTTTACTCGGGGGAGGAAACACCATATATTTT
TRBJ2-1 TRBV7-7 TRBD1 NA CASSARTGGLNEQFF TGTGCTAGCAGCGCGAGGACAGGGGGCCTCAATGAGCAGTTCTTC
TRBJ1-4 TRBV2 NA NA CASTLREGEYEKLFF TGTGCCAGCACCCTAAGAGAGGGGGAATATGAAAAACTGTTTTTT
TRBJ1-1 TRBV11-2 NA NA CASSLVYSQRNTEAFF TGTGCCAGCAGCTTAGTCTACAGCCAAAGGAACACTGAAGCTTTCTTT
TRBJ2-1 TRBV27 TRBD2 NA CASSPLGAGGFNEQFF TGTGCCAGCAGTCCCCTGGGGGCGGGAGGGTTCAATGAGCAGTTCTTC
TRBJ2-3 TRBV6-5 TRBD1 NA CASKDRVYDTQYF TGTGCCAGCAAGGACAGGGTATACGATACGCAGTATTTT
TRBJ1-1 TRBV2 NA NA CASSVRGNTEAFF TGTGCCAGCAGTGTTCGCGGGAACACTGAAGCTTTCTTT
TRBJ2-2 TRBV10-1 NA NA CASSPAGVTGELFF TGCGCCAGCAGCCCGGCAGGGGTCACCGGGGAGCTGTTTTTT